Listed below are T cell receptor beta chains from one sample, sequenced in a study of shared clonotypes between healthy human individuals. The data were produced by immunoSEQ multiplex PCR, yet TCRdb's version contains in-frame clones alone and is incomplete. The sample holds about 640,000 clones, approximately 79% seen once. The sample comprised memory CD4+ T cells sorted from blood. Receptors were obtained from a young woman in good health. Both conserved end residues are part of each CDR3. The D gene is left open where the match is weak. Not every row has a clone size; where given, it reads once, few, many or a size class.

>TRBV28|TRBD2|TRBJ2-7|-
TGTGCCAGCAGCGATAGCGGGACCTACGAGCAGTACTTC
CASSDSGTYEQYF
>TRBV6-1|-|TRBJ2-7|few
TGTGCCAGCAATGTCGGCGACCGGGACTCTGGAGAGCAGTACTTC
CASNVGDRDSGEQYF
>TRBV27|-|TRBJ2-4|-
TGTGCCAGCAGTTTATCGGGGTTAGCCAAAAACATTCAGTACTTC
CASSLSGLAKNIQYF
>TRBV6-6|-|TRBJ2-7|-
TGTGCCAGCAGTTACTCCCGAAGGGGCGGCTACGAGCAGTACTTC
CASSYSRRGGYEQYF
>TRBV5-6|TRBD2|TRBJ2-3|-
TGTGCCAGCAGCTTAGGCGGGGGAAGCACAGATACGCAGTATTTT
CASSLGGGSTDTQYF
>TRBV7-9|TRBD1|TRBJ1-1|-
TGTGCCAGCAGCCCGGACAGGGGGCTGGACACTGAAGCTTTCTTT
CASSPDRGLDTEAFF
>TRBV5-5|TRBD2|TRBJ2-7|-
TGTGCCAGCAGCGAGGGACTAGCGGGGAGCTCCTACGAGCAGTACTTC
CASSEGLAGSSYEQYF
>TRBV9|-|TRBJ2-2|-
TGTGCCAGCAGCGTATATACCGGGGAGCTGTTTTTT
CASSVYTGELFF
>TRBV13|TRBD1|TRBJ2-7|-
TGTGCCAGCAGCTTTAAGACAGGGGATTTTTCCTACGAGCAGTACTTC
CASSFKTGDFSYEQYF
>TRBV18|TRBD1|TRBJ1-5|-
TGTGCCAGCTCACCGTTGGACAGGGAGGGTCAGCCCCAGCATTTT
CASSPLDREGQPQHF
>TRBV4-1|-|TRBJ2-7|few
TGCGCCAGCAGCCAAGATCCAGGCGAGCAGTACTTC
CASSQDPGEQYF
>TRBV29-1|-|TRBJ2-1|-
TGCAGCGTTGAAGAACGGCTAGGGGATGAGCAGTTCTTC
CSVEERLGDEQFF
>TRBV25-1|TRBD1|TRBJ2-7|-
TGTGCCAGCCTCCGGGACAGAACCTACGAGCAGTACTTC
CASLRDRTYEQYF
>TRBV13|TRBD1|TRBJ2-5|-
TGTGCCAGCAGCTGGAGGGGACAGGAGGTCACCCAGTACTTC
CASSWRGQEVTQYF
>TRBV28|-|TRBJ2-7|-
TGTGCCAGCAGTTCCTTCATGGGTTGGCAGTACTTC
CASSSFMGWQYF
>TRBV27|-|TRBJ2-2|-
TGTGCCAGCAGAACGCGGGCCAGCCCCACCGGGGAGCTGTTTTTT
CASRTRASPTGELFF
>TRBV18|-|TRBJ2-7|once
TGTGCCAGCTCGATCTTTCTTGGCGAGCAGTACTTC
CASSIFLGEQYF
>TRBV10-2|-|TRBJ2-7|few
TGCGCCAGCAGTGAGTCCGTGCAAGGAGTCGAGCAGTACTTC
CASSESVQGVEQYF
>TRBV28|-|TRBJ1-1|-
TGTGCCACCAAGGGGGGGTTGAAACAAGCTTTCTTT
CATKGGLKQAFF
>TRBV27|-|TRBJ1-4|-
TGTGCCAGCAGTCCCCGAGCGCCTTCAACTAATGAAAAACTGTTTTTT
CASSPRAPSTNEKLFF
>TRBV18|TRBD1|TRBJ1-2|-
TGTGCCAGCTCACCGGAGGACAGGGGCTATGGCTACACCTTC
CASSPEDRGYGYTF
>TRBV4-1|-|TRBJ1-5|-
TGCGCCAGCAGCCCCCTGGATCGCGTGCCAGATAATCAGCCCCAGCATTTT
CASSPLDRVPDNQPQHF
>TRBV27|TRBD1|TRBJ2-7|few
TGTGCCAGCAGTCCCAACAGGGGGCAGGACGAGCAGTACTTC
CASSPNRGQDEQYF
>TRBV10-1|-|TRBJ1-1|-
TGCGCCAGCAGTGAGGCCGTGAACACTGAAGCTTTCTTT
CASSEAVNTEAFF
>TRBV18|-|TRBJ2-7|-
TGTGCCAGCTCACAAGGCCAAGGTAACGAGCAGTACTTC
CASSQGQGNEQYF
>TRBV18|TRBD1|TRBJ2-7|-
TGTGCCAGCTCCTTACCCGGGACAGGGGGACGCGAGCAGTACTTC
CASSLPGTGGREQYF
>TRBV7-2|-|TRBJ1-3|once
TGTGCCAGCAGCTTAGTTTCCGGGGCGGCCGGAAACACCATATATTTT
CASSLVSGAAGNTIYF
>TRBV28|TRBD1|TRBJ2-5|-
TGTGCCAGCAGTTTTACTTTAAGGGACAGAGAGGAGACCCAGTACTTC
CASSFTLRDREETQYF
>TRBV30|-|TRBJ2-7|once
TGTGCCTGGAGTAGTTCCTACGAGCAGTACTTC
CAWSSSYEQYF
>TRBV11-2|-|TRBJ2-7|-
TGTGCCAGCAGCTTAGATCTTAGGTACGAGCAGTACTTC
CASSLDLRYEQYF
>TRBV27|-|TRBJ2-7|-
TGTGCCAGCAGTTTATCTTCGGGGGCCCGCCTGGTGGACGAGCAGTACTTC
CASSLSSGARLVDEQYF
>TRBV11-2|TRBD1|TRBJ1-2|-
TGTGCCAGCAGCTTCAACAGGGGGCATCACTATGGCTACACCTTC
CASSFNRGHHYGYTF
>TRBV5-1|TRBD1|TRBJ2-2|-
TGCGCCAGCAGCTTGTCGACAGGGTTTGAGGGGGAGCTGTTTTTT
CASSLSTGFEGELFF
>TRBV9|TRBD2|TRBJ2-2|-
TGTGCCAGCAGTAACCGGGACAGGGCACTAGCGGGAGTGGTCACCGGGGAGCTGTTTTTT
CASSNRDRALAGVVTGELFF
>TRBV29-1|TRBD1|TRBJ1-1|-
TGCAGCGTTGTACCAGGGGGCGCGGGCACTGAAGCTTTCTTT
CSVVPGGAGTEAFF
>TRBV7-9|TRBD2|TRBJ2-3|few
TGTGCCAGCAGCCAACTCGCAGCGGGAGCCACAGATACGCAGTATTTT
CASSQLAAGATDTQYF
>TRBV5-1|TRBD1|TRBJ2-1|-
TGCGCCAGCAGCTTGGGCCCGGGACAGGGCTCGAATGAGCAGTTCTTC
CASSLGPGQGSNEQFF
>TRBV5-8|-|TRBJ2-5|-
TGTGCCAGCAGCTCGAGGCTAGGGCAAGAGACCCAGTACTTC
CASSSRLGQETQYF
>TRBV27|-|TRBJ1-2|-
TGTGCCAGCAGTTTTTCTGGGAACTATGGCTACACCTTC
CASSFSGNYGYTF
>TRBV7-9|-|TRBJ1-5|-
TGTGCCACCACCCCCGGGGGCGGGCAGCCCCAGCATTTT
CATTPGGGQPQHF